This T cell receptor (beta chain) was captured by sequencing in a study of early T cells in non-severe SARS-CoV-2 infection. V gave up 3 bases and J gave up 6 bases, with 13 bases separating them. The CDR3 consists of 13 residues. The germline CDR1 and CDR2 sequences are SGDLS and YYNGEE. Tagging with unique molecular identifiers was applied to individual cDNA molecules. Each CDR3 protein gets one entry after TCRdb re-called the 5' RACE reads with MiXCR. The top ten hold roughly 6.6% of the sample, which has 65,000 to 95,000 distinct CDR3 sequences, about 5% seen once. This clonotype was picked up many times.

The V gene is TRBV9, the J gene TRBJ2-7; weak D call: TRBD1 (5 bases). The clonotype originates from an adult who was a healthcare worker with PCR-confirmed SARS-CoV-2 infection or an uninfected control (not recorded which). The sequences come from whole blood, collected at baseline. The CDR3: CASSGQGISEQYF. CDR3 nucleotides: TGTGCCAGCAGCGGGCAGGGTATCAGCGAGCAGTACTTC.